This T cell receptor beta chain was found in a study of T cells of healthy individuals (dated by TCRdb to 2016 to 2019). The germline V gene provides CDR1 MGHRA and CDR2 YSYEKL. Cut back by 0 bases and 0 bases, the V and J ends lie 6 bases apart. There are 16 amino acids in the CDR3, from cysteine to phenylalanine inclusive. The only DNA kept is the CDR3, 48 bases in frame from the first base. The library was produced with 5' RACE. Sequencing was performed on an Illumina MiSeq. Through fastp at Q25 and MiXCR, TCRdb rebuilt clones from the public reads, retaining in-frame beta chains. Each entry is one CDR3 protein sequence, shown with its most common DNA and genes. The sample table records over 40,000 distinct CDR3 sequences; around 4.5% of these occur just once. The ten biggest clones cover more than 8% of the sample. For this clonotype: What antigen it recognizes has not been identified. No much larger clone exists at a distance of one base, and base qualities are not known.

The chain links TRBV4-1 with TRBJ2-6; no D gene can be assigned with confidence. This clonotype was obtained from a human donor in good health. The base sequence is TGCGCCAGCAGCCAAGATGAGGCCTCTGGGGCCAACGTCCTGACTTTC. Its amino acids are CASSQDEASGANVLTF.